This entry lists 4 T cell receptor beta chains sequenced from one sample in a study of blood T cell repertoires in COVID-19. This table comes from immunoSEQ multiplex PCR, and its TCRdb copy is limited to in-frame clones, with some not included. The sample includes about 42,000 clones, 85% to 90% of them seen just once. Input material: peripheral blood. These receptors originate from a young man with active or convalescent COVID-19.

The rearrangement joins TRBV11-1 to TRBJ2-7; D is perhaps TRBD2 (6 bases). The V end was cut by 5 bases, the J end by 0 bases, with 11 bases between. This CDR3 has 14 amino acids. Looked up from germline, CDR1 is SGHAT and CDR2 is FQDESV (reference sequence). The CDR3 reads CASSPSGSSYEQYV. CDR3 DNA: TGTGCCAGCAGCCCTTCCGGGAGCTCCTACGAGCAGTACGTC.

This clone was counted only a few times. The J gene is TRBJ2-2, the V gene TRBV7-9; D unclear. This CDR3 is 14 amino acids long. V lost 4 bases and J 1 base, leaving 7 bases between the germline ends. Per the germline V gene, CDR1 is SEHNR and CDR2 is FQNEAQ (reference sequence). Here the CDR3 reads CASSSPRNTGELFF. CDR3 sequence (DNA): TGTGCCAGCAGCTCGCCGAGGAACACCGGGGAGCTGTTTTTT. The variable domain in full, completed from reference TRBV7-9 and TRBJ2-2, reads DTGVSQNPRHKITKRGQNVTFRCDPISEHNRLYWYRQTLGQGPEFLTYFQNEAQLEKSRLLSDRFSAERPKGSFSTLEIQRTEQGDSAMYLCASSSPRNTGELFFGEGSRLTVL.

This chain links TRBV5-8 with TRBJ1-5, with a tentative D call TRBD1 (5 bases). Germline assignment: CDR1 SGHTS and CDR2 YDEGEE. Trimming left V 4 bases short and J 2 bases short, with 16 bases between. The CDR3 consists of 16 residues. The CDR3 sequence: CASSLGTVLGNQPQHF. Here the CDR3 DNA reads TGTGCCAGCAGCCTGGGGACTGTGTTGGGCAATCAGCCCCAGCATTTT.

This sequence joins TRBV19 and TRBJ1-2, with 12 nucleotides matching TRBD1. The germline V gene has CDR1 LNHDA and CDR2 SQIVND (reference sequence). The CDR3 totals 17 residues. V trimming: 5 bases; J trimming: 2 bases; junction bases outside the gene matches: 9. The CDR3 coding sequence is TGTGCCAGTAGTCCAACCAGGGACAGGGGGCGAAACTATGGCTACACCTTC. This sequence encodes CASSPTRDRGRNYGYTF.